This T cell receptor beta chain was identified during a study of yellow fever vaccine responses in identical twins. The CDR3 totals 13 residues. The germline V and J ends were trimmed by 5 bases and 4 bases, with 11 bases remaining between them. Germline V lookup: CDR1 LNHDA, CDR2 SQIVND (reference sequence). One entry per CDR3 protein results from TCRdb running MiXCR on the RT-PCR reads. This table has 35,000 or so distinct CDR3 sequences, more than 45% appearing once. General study points: Reported findings indicate that twins' vaccine T cell responses seemed partially convergent, partially personalized.

In this sample, this clonotype turned up a few times. Its antigen is currently unknown. The chain carries TRBV19 and TRBJ1-2, with D possibly matching TRBD1 (6 bases). The source of this sequence is a woman younger than 35 who received the yellow fever vaccine. This specimen consisted of T cells from blood (PBMCs), unsorted or a sorted subset (not recorded which), obtained before or after yellow fever vaccination (not recorded which). The CDR3 DNA sequence: TGTGCCAGTAGTCGTGGACAGATCTATGGCTACACCTTC. Translated, it gives CASSRGQIYGYTF.